This paragraph covers one TCR beta chain sequence. The antigen is unknown. The length of the CDR3 is 14 residues. Germline V CDR1 and CDR2: SQVTM, ANQGSEA. Deletions cut 2 bases from V and 0 bases from J, with 10 bases between. This entry comes from a study of T cell repertoires in cytomegalovirus infection. On the study more broadly: Public TCR beta signatures indicated both CMV infection and matching HLA type.

TCRdb called the reads again in MiXCR, with one record for every CDR3 protein. This sample has about 190,000 distinct CDR3 sequences, with 25% to 30% found just once. Study-level points and caveats: People with CMV and the relevant HLA were identified by cumulative public TCR beta family frequency.

This rearrangement joins TRBV29-1 to TRBJ1-1; tentative D call: TRBD1 (6 bases). The sequence derives from a human donor in good health (CMV status not recorded). Some clones in this sample may be carry-over from other donors' samples. Sequencing was carried out using PBMCs. CDR3 sequence (DNA): TGCAGCGTTGAAAGGGGGGTATTGAACACTGAAGCTTTCTTT. Its protein is CSVERGVLNTEAFF.